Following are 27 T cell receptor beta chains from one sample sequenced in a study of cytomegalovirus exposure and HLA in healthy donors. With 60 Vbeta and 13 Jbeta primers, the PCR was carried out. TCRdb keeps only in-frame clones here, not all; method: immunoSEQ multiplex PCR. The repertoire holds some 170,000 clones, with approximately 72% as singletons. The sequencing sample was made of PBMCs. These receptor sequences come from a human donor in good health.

CDR3 nucleotide sequence: TGTGGGCAAGACAGAACTAACTATGGCTACACCTTC. It translates to CGQDRTNYGYTF. The rearrangement joins TRBV30 to TRBJ1-2, with D perhaps TRBD1 (5 bases). The CDR3 is made up of 12 amino acids. Germline-derived CDR1 and CDR2 are GTSNPN and SVGIG (reference sequence).

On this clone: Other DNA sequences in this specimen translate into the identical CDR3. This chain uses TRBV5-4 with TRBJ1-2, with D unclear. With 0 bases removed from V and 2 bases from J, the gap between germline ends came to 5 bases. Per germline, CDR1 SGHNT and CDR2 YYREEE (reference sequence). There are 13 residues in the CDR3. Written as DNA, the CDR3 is TGTGCCAGCAGCTTGGACGGGAACTATGGCTACACCTTC. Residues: CASSLDGNYGYTF.

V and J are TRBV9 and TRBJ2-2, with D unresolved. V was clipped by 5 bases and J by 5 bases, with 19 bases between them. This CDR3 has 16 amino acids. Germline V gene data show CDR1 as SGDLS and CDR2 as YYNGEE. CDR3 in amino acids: CASRPERGSETGELFF. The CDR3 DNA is TGTGCCAGCAGACCCGAGCGAGGCTCGGAGACCGGGGAGCTGTTTTTT.

The CDR3 bases are TGTGCCAGCAGCTCCAGCGGGGGGCGGGCAGATACGCAGTATTTT. It specifies CASSSSGGRADTQYF. This chain connects TRBV7-8 to TRBJ2-3; the match to TRBD2 covers 9 bases. The CDR3 is 15 amino acids. The junction had 6 bases not matched to a gene; V was cut back by 4 bases and J by 4 bases. Germline CDR1 reads SGHVS; CDR2 reads FQNEAQ. Looking up the rest from reference TRBV7-8 and TRBJ2-3 gives the full variable domain: GAGVSQSPRYKVAKRGQDVALRCDPISGHVSLFWYQQALGQGPEFLTYFQNEAQLDKSGLPSDRFFAERPEGSVSTLKIQRTQQEDSAVYLCASSSSGGRADTQYFGPGTRLTVL.

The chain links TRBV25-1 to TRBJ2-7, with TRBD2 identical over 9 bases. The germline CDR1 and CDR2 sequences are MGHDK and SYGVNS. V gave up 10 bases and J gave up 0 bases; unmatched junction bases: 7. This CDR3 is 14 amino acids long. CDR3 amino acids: CAIPGLASSYEQYF. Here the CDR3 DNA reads TGTGCCATCCCGGGACTAGCCAGCTCCTACGAGCAGTACTTC.

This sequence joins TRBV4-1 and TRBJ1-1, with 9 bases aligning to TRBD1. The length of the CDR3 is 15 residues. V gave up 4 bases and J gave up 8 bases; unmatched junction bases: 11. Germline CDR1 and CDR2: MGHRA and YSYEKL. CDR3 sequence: CASSLKIGDRVEAFF. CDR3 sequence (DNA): TGCGCCAGCAGCCTTAAGATCGGGGACAGGGTAGAAGCTTTCTTT.

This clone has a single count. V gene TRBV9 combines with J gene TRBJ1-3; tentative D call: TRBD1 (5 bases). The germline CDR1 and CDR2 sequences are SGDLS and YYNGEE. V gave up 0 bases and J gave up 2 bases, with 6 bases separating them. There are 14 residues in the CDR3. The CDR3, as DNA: TGTGCCAGCAGCGTAGGGGGGGCTGGAAACACCATATATTTT. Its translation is CASSVGGAGNTIYF.

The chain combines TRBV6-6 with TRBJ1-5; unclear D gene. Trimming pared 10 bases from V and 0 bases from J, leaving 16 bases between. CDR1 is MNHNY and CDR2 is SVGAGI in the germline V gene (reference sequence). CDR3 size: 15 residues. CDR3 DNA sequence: TGTGCCACCTCCGGGGTCGGAGATAGCAATCAGCCCCAGCATTTT. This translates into CATSGVGDSNQPQHF.

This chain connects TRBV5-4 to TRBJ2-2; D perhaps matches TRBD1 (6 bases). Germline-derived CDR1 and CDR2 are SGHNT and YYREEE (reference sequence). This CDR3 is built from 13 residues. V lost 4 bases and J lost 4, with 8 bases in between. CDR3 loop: CASSIQGTGELFF. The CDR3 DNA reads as TGTGCCAGCAGCATACAGGGCACCGGGGAGCTGTTTTTT. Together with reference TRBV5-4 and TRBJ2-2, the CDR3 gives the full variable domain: ETGVTQSPTHLIKTRGQQVTLRCSSQSGHNTVSWYQQALGQGPQFIFQYYREEENGRGNFPPRFSGLQFPNYSSELNVNALELDDSALYLCASSIQGTGELFFGEGSRLTVL.

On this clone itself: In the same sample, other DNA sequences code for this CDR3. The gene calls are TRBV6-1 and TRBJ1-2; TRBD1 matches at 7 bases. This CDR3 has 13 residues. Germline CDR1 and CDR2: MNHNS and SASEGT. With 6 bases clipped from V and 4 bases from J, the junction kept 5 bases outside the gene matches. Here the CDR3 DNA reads TGTGCCAGCAGACCGGGACAGCCCTATGGCTACACCTTC. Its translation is CASRPGQPYGYTF.

The CDR3 reads CATSRERTGELFF. In DNA, the CDR3 is TGTGCCACCAGCAGAGAGCGGACCGGGGAGCTGTTTTTT. The chain links TRBV15 to TRBJ2-2; D not resolved. Germline V gene data show CDR1 as LNHNV and CDR2 as YYDKDF (reference sequence). The CDR3 is 13 amino acids. The V gene lost 0 bases and the J gene lost 5 bases, with 4 bases spanning the gap.

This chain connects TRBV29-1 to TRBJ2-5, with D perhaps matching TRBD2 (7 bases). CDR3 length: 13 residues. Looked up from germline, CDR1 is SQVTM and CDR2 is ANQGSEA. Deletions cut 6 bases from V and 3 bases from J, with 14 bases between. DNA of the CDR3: TGCAGCGTGGGCTGGGGGGGCGAAGAGACCCAGTACTTC. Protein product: CSVGWGGEETQYF.

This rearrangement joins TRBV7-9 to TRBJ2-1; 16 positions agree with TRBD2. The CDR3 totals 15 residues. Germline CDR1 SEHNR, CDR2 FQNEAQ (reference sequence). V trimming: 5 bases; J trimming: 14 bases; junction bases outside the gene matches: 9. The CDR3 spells CASSPPGTSGGAKFF. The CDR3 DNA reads TGTGCCAGCAGCCCGCCCGGGACTAGCGGGGGGGCCAAGTTCTTC.

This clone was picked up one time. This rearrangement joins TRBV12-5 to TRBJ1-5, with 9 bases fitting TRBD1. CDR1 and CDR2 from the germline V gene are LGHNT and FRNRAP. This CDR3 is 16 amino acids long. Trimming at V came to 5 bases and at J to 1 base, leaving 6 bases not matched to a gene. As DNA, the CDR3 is TGTGCTAGTGGTCCCCGGGACAGGGTGAGCAATCAGCCCCAGCATTTT. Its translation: CASGPRDRVSNQPQHF.

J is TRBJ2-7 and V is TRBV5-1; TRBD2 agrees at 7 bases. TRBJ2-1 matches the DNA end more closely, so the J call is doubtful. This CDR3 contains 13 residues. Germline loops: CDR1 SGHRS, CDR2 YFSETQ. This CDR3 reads CASSLGSGTEQFF. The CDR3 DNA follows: TGCGCCAGCAGCTTGGGGAGCGGGACTGAGCAGTTCTTC.

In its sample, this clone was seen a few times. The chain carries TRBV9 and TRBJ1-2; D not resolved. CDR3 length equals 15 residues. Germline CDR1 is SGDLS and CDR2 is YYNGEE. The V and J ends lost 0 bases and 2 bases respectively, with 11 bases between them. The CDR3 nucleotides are TGTGCCAGCAGCGTAGTCGGGCGAGGGAACTATGGCTACACCTTC. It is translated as CASSVVGRGNYGYTF.

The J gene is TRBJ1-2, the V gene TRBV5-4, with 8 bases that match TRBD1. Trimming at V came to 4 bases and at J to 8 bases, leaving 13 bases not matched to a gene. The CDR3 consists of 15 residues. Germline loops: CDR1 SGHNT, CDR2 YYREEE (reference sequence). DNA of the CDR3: TGTGCCAGCAGCAGCCGACAGGGGACAAACTGGGGCTACACCTTC. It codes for CASSSRQGTNWGYTF.

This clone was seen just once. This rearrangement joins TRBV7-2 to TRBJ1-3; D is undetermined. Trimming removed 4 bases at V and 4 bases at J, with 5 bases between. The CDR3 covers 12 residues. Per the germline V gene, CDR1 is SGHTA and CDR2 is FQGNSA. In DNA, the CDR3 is TGTGCCAGCAGCTCTCCCGGAAACACCATATATTTT. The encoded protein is CASSSPGNTIYF.

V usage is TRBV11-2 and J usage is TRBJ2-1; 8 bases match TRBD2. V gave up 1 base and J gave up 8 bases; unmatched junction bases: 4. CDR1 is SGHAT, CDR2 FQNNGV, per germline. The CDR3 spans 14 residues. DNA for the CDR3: TGTGCCAGCAGCTTAGCGGGGGGGGGTCATGAGCAGTTCTTC. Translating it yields CASSLAGGGHEQFF.

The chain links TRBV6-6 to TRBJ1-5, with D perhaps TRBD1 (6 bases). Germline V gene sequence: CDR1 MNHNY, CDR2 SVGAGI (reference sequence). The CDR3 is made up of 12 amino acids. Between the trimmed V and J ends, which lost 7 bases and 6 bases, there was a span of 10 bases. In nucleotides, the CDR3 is TGTGCCAGCAACAGGGTCGGTCAGCCCCAGCATTTT. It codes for CASNRVGQPQHF.

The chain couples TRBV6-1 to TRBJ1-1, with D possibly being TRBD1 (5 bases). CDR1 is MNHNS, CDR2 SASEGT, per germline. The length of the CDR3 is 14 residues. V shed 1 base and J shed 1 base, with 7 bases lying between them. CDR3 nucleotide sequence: TGTGCCAGCAGTGAAGTGACAGCGAACACTGAAGCTTTCTTT. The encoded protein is CASSEVTANTEAFF.

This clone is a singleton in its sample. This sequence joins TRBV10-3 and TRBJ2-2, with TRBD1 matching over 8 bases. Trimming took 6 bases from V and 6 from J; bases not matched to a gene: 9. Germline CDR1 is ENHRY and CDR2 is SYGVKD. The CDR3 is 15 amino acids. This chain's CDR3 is CAIRPGGGKAGELFF. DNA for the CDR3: TGTGCCATCAGGCCAGGGGGCGGGAAGGCCGGGGAGCTGTTTTTT.

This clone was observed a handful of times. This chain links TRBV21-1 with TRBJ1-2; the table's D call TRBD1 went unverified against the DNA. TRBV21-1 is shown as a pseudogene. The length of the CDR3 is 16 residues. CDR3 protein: CASSNSQGASDYGYTF. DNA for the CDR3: TGTGCCAGCAGCAACTCCCAGGGGGCGTCGGACTATGGCTACACCTTC.

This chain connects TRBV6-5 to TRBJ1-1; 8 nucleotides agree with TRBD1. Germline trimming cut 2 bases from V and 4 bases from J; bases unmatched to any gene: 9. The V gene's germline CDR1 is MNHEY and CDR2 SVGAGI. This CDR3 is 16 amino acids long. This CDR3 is CASSYPLGQGGTEAFF. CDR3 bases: TGTGCCAGCAGTTACCCACTTGGACAGGGAGGCACTGAAGCTTTCTTT.

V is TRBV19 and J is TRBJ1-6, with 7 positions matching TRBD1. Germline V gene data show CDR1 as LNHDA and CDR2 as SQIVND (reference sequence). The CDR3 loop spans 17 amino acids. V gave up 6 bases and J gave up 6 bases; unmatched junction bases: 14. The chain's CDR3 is CASRVSTGRNLNSPLHF. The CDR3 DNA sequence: TGTGCCAGTAGAGTTTCGACAGGGCGAAACCTTAATTCACCCCTCCACTTT.

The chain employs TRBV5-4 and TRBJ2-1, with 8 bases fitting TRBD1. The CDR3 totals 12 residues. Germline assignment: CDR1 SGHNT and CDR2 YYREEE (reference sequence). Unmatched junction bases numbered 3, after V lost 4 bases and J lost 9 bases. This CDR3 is CASSPDRGEQFF. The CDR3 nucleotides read TGTGCCAGCAGCCCAGACAGGGGTGAGCAGTTCTTC. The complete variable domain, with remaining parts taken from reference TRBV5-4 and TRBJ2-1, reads ETGVTQSPTHLIKTRGQQVTLRCSSQSGHNTVSWYQQALGQGPQFIFQYYREEENGRGNFPPRFSGLQFPNYSSELNVNALELDDSALYLCASSPDRGEQFFGPGTRLTVL.

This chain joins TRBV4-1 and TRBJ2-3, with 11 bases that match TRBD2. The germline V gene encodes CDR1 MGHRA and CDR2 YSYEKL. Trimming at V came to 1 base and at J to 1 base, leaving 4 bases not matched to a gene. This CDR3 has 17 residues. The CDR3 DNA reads TGCGCCAGCAGCCAAGCCGGGACTAGCGGTGGCACAGATACGCAGTATTTT. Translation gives CASSQAGTSGGTDTQYF.